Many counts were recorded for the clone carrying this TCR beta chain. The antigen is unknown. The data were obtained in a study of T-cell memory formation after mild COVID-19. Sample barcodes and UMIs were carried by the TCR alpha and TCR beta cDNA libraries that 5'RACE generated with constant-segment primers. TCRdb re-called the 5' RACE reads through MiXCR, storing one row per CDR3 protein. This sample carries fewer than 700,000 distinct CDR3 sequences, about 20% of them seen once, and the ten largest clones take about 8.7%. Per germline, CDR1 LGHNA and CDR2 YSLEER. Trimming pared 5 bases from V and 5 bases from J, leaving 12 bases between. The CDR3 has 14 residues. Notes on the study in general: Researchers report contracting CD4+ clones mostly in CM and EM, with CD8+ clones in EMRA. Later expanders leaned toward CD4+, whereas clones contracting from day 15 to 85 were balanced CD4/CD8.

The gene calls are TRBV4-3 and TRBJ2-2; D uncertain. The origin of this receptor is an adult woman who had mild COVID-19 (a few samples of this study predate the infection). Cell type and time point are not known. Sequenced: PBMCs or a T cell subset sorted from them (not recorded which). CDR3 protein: CASSSYMGTGELFF. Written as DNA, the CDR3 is TGCGCCAGCAGCTCTTACATGGGGACCGGGGAGCTGTTTTTT.